The rows below give T cell receptor beta chains drawn from one sample of a study of metastatic and nonmetastatic thyroid tumors. TCRdb called clones again from the PCR reads with MiXCR. The table has some 7,900 clones, approximately 27% seen once. Sequencing was carried out using adjacent normal tissue. Receptors were obtained from a female donor with papillary thyroid cancer or a benign thyroid nodule (not recorded which). Some clones in this sample may be carry-over from other donors' samples. Both conserved end residues are part of each CDR3. D genes are given only for firm matches. For some rows the clone size is stated as once, few or many, or as a class when expanded; others skip it.

clone size | D gene | J gene | V gene | CDR3 DNA | CDR3 protein
medium-sized | TRBD1 | TRBJ1-1 | TRBV6-5 | TGTGCCAGCAGTTACGGATACAGGGGCGGCACTGAAGCTTTCTTT | CASSYGYRGGTEAFF
. | TRBD1 | TRBJ1-2 | TRBV5-5 | TGTGCCAGCAGCCCGGGACAGTTTTTCTATGGCTACACCTTC | CASSPGQFFYGYTF
. | . | TRBJ1-1 | TRBV20-1 | TGCAGTGCTAGAGTCGACACTGGCGAAGCTTTCTTT | CSARVDTGEAFF
few | . | TRBJ2-7 | TRBV6-2/TRBV6-3 | TGTGCCAGCAGACATACCCCCCCGATTGGTTCTGGGGAGCAGTACTTC | CASRHTPPIGSGEQYF
. | TRBD2 | TRBJ2-7 | TRBV7-8 | TGTGCCAGCAGCGACGTAGCGGGAGACGTCTACGAGCAGTACTTC | CASSDVAGDVYEQYF
. | . | TRBJ1-1 | TRBV10-3 | TGTGCCATCAGTGAGTTGGGGGGAATGAACACTGAAGCTTTCTTT | CAISELGGMNTEAFF
few | TRBD1 | TRBJ2-1 | TRBV20-1 | TGCAGTGCGGGACAGCCTCAGTTCTTC | CSAGQPQFF
once | . | TRBJ2-1 | TRBV20-1 | TGCAGTGCTAGAGATCCTCGCGGGCAAGGGAATGAGCAGTTCTTC | CSARDPRGQGNEQFF
few | . | TRBJ1-2 | TRBV28 | TGTGCCACACTTCGGGATGTCTATGGCTACACCTTC | CATLRDVYGYTF
few | TRBD1 | TRBJ2-2 | TRBV27 | TGTGCCAGCAGTGTATACAGGGGGACCGGTGAGCTGTTTTTT | CASSVYRGTGELFF
medium-sized | . | TRBJ1-4 | TRBV10-2 | TGCGCCAGCAGTCATAATGAAAAACTGTTTTTT | CASSHNEKLFF
medium-sized | TRBD1 | TRBJ1-2 | TRBV27 | TGTGCCAGCAGCGACAGGGGACGTCACTATGGCTACACCTTC | CASSDRGRHYGYTF
few | . | TRBJ1-1 | TRBV10-3 | TGTGCCATCAGTGAGCCAGCCACGGACACTGAAGCTTTCTTT | CAISEPATDTEAFF
few | . | TRBJ2-3 | TRBV5-8 | TGTGCCAGCAGCTTGGGACGTTATCCCACAGATACGCAGTATTTT | CASSLGRYPTDTQYF
. | TRBD2 | TRBJ2-2 | TRBV19 | TGTGCCAGTAGTATTGGGACTAGTTTTGGGGAGCTGTTTTTT | CASSIGTSFGELFF
. | . | TRBJ1-2 | TRBV28 | TGTGCCAGCAGTTCTAGCCGATGGACTACCTCCTATGGCTACACCTTC | CASSSSRWTTSYGYTF
many | TRBD1 | TRBJ1-2 | TRBV3-1 | TGTGCCAGCAGCCTTTTCGGACAGGGAGGCTATGGCTACACCTTC | CASSLFGQGGYGYTF
once | TRBD1 | TRBJ2-3 | TRBV5-1 | TGCGCCAGCAGCTTGCTGACAGGGGCAGCAGATACGCAGTATTTT | CASSLLTGAADTQYF
. | . | TRBJ2-7 | TRBV7-2 | TGTGCCAGCAGTACTTATGAGGGCTCCTACGAGCAGTACTTC | CASSTYEGSYEQYF
few | . | TRBJ2-7 | TRBV19 | TGTGCCAGTAGTCCTACCCTTTCCTACGAGCAGTACTTC | CASSPTLSYEQYF
. | . | TRBJ2-5 | TRBV28 | TGTGCCAGCAGTCCACTCGCGGGCGGAGAGACCCAGTACTTC | CASSPLAGGETQYF
. | . | TRBJ1-1 | TRBV12-3/TRBV12-4 | TGTGCCAGCAGGCGGAGGGAGGACTCCACTGAAGCTTTCTTT | CASRRREDSTEAFF
medium-sized | . | TRBJ2-1 | TRBV6-1 | TGTGCCAGCAGTGACGGAATATCCTACAATGAGCAGTTCTTC | CASSDGISYNEQFF
. | . | TRBJ1-2 | TRBV2 | TGTGCCAGCAGGACCGACGCCTGGGTTAACTATGGCTACACCTTC | CASRTDAWVNYGYTF
. | . | TRBJ1-2 | TRBV18 | TGTGCCAGCTCACCGAAGGGACCAACCTATGGCTACACCTTC | CASSPKGPTYGYTF
. | . | TRBJ2-5 | TRBV7-6 | TGTGCCAGCAGCCCGAACAGGGCTTACCAAGAGACCCAGTACTTC | CASSPNRAYQETQYF
. | TRBD1 | TRBJ2-6 | TRBV10-3 | TGTGCCATCAGTGAGGGACAGGGGTTTGACTCTGGGGCCAACGTCCTGACTTTC | CAISEGQGFDSGANVLTF
few | . | TRBJ1-5 | TRBV6-1 | TGTGCCAGCAGTGAATTTCTGGGGGCGGGCAATCAGCCCCAGCATTTT | CASSEFLGAGNQPQHF
. | TRBD2 | TRBJ2-7 | TRBV11-2 | TGTGCCAGTCACCAACTAGCGGGATATTACGAGCAGTACTTC | CASHQLAGYYEQYF
. | . | TRBJ2-7 | TRBV5-6 | TGTGCCAGCAGCTTGGCGGAAAACGAATACGAGCAGTACTTC | CASSLAENEYEQYF
medium-sized | . | TRBJ1-1 | TRBV12-3/TRBV12-4 | TGTGCCAGCAGTCGCCGTGGAGGGGCGCGGAGCACTGAAGCTTTCTTT | CASSRRGGARSTEAFF
medium-sized | . | TRBJ2-5 | TRBV2 | TGTGCCAGCACCCTCCAAGAGACCCAGTACTTC | CASTLQETQYF
. | . | TRBJ2-5 | TRBV30 | TGTGCCTGGAGTGTACGGGCAGGTTTGGCCCAGTACTTC | CAWSVRAGLAQYF
few | TRBD2 | TRBJ2-7 | TRBV6-1 | TGTGCCAGCGTGGTGGGGGGCGCGGGGGGATACGAGCAGTACTTC | CASVVGGAGGYEQYF
medium-sized | . | TRBJ1-6 | TRBV15 | TGTGCCACCAGCAGAGAAGGGACCAGGGGTAATTCACCCCTCCACTTT | CATSREGTRGNSPLHF
medium-sized | . | TRBJ2-1 | TRBV3-1 | TGTGCCAGCAGCCTGGGCGGTAGCTCCTACAATGAGCAGTTCTTC | CASSLGGSSYNEQFF
. | TRBD2 | TRBJ2-1 | TRBV12-3/TRBV12-4 | TGTGCCAGCAGTTTAGGGACTAGCGGGAGAATAGGTGAGCAGTTCTTC | CASSLGTSGRIGEQFF
medium-sized | TRBD2 | TRBJ2-5 | TRBV5-8 | TGTGCCAGCAGCCTCGGACTAGCCAGTTCGGAGACCCAGTACTTC | CASSLGLASSETQYF
. | . | TRBJ1-1 | TRBV11-1 | TGTGCCAGCAGCTTAGAAGGGCAGAGACCTAGGAACACTGAAGCTTTCTTT | CASSLEGQRPRNTEAFF
many | . | TRBJ2-7 | TRBV5-6 | TGTGCCAGCAGCTTGGGTTGGACGTCGACCTACGAGCAGTACTTC | CASSLGWTSTYEQYF
few | . | TRBJ1-1 | TRBV6-1 | TGTGCCAGCAGTCGGACGGGTGTGTTCCCAGGTGAAGTTTTCTTT | CASSRTGVFPGEVFF
. | TRBD1 | TRBJ1-2 | TRBV19 | TGTGCCAGTAGTATAGTGGGGCTTGGACAGGCGACCGGGGGCTACACCTTC | CASSIVGLGQATGGYTF
few | TRBD1 | TRBJ1-5 | TRBV2 | TGTGCCAGCAGCCCCCAGCGCGCAGGGGGACAGCCCCAGCATTTT | CASSPQRAGGQPQHF
. | . | TRBJ2-7 | TRBV3-1 | TGTGCCAGCAGCCAAGACAGGGCCTACGAGCAGTACTTC | CASSQDRAYEQYF
medium-sized | . | TRBJ2-3 | TRBV5-1 | TGCGCCAGCAGCTTGGTTAACTCCCCAGATACGCAGTATTTT | CASSLVNSPDTQYF
few | TRBD2 | TRBJ2-7 | TRBV20-1 | TGCAGTGCTAGTAAGGGATTTCCGGGACTAGCGGGAGGAGACGAGCAGTACTTC | CSASKGFPGLAGGDEQYF
many | . | TRBJ2-5 | TRBV5-1 | TGCGCCAGCAGCTTGCGGGGGAGGGAGACCCAGTACTTC | CASSLRGRETQYF
. | TRBD1 | TRBJ1-5 | TRBV7-9 | TGTGCCAGCAGCTCAGGGGGCAGTCAGCCCCAGCATTTT | CASSSGGSQPQHF
. | . | TRBJ2-1 | TRBV20-1 | TGCAGTGCTACCCCGTTTGGGATGGGGAATGAGCAGTTCTTC | CSATPFGMGNEQFF
medium-sized | . | TRBJ1-6 | TRBV28 | TGTGCCAGCAGACGACGGAGGGTTAGCTCCTATAATTCACCCCTCCACTTT | CASRRRRVSSYNSPLHF